A single TCR beta chain is shown here with its context. The entry originates in a study of blood T cell repertoires in COVID-19. For the study at large: Sites across the United States, Italy and Spain contributed samples from acute and convalescent COVID-19. The analysed material was cDNA or gDNA that came from T cells, B-cell-depleted T cells, or PBMCs.

Under the authors' procedure: Amplifying reference gene primers gave estimates of nucleated cell counts. The protocol was immunoSEQ multiplex PCR, while the TCRdb copy is restricted to in-frame clones and leaves out a portion. V, J and clone size are those of that table, while D and trimming were read from the DNA. The sample lists 650,000 to 800,000 clones, just under 90% occurring once. V was cut by 3 bases and J by 4 bases, with 13 bases left in between. This CDR3 spans 14 amino acids. The germline CDR1 and CDR2 sequences are LNHDA and SQIVND (reference sequence). The rearrangement uses TRBV19 and TRBJ2-7; tentatively, D is TRBD2 (7 bases). The source material was peripheral blood. The source is a woman younger than 35 with acute or convalescent COVID-19. The CDR3 spells CASSMGGQEYEQYF. The CDR3 DNA reads TGTGCCAGTAGTATGGGGGGGCAAGAGTACGAGCAGTACTTC.